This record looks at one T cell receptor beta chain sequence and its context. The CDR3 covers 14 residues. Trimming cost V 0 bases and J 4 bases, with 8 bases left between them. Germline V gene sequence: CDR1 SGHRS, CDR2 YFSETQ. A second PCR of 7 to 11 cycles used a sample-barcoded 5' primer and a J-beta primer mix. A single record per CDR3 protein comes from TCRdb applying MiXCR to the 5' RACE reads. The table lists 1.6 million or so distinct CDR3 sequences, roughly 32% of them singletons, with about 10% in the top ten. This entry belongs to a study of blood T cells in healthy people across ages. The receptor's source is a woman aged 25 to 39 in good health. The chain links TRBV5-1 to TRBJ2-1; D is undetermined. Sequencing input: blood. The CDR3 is CASSLAHQYNEQFF. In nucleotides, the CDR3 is TGCGCCAGCAGCTTGGCTCACCAATACAATGAGCAGTTCTTC.